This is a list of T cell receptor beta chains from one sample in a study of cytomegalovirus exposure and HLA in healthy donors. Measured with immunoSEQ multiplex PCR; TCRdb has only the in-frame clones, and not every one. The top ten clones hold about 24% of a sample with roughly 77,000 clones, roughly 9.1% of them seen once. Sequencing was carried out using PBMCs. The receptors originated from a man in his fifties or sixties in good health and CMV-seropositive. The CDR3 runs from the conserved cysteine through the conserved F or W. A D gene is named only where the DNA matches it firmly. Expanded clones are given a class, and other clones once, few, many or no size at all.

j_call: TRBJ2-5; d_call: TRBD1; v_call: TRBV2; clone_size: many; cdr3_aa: CASSEWGQGLETQYF; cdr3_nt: TGTGCCAGCAGTGAATGGGGACAGGGCTTAGAGACCCAGTACTTC
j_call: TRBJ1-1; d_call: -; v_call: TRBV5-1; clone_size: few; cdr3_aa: CASSRQSPGAEAFF; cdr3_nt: TGCGCCAGCAGCCGACAGAGCCCGGGCGCTGAAGCTTTCTTT
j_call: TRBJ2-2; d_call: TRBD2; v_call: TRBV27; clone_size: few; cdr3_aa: CASSFSGRVLSGELFF; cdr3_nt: TGTGCCAGCAGTTTTAGCGGGAGGGTTTTGTCCGGGGAGCTGTTTTTT
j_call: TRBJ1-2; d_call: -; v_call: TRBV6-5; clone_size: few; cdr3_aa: CASSPGRRGSVGYTF; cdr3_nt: TGTGCCAGCAGCCCAGGTCGACGGGGGTCGGTCGGCTACACCTTC
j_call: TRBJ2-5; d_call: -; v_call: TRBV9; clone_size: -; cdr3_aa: CASSARPGGETQYF; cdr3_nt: TGTGCCAGCAGCGCCCGGCCTGGAGGGGAGACCCAGTACTTC
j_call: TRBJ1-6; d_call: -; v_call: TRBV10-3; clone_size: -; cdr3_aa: CAVRSYNSPLHF; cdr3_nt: TGTGCCGTCCGGTCCTATAATTCACCCCTCCACTTT
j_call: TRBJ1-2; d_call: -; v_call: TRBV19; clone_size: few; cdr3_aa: CASSVQRDTDMYGYTF; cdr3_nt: TGTGCCAGTAGTGTACAAAGGGACACGGATATGTATGGCTACACCTTC
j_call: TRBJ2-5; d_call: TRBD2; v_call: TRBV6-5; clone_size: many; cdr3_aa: CASGSTSGIGETQYF; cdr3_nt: TGTGCCAGCGGATCGACTAGCGGGATCGGGGAGACCCAGTACTTC
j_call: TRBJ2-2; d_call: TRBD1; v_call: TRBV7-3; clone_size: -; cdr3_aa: CASSSPDRAEHSGELFF; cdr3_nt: TGTGCCAGCAGCTCCCCCGACAGGGCGGAACACAGCGGGGAGCTGTTTTTT
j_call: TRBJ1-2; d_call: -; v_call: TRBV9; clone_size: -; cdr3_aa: CASRNRENYGYTF; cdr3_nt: TGTGCCAGCAGGAACAGGGAGAACTATGGCTACACCTTC
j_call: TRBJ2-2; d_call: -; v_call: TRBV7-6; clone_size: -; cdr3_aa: CASKLSGELFF; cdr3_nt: TGTGCCAGCAAACTTTCCGGGGAGCTGTTTTTT
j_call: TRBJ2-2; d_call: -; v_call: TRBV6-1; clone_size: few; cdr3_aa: CASRTGSRTGELFF; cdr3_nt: TGTGCCAGCAGAACAGGGTCGCGCACCGGGGAGCTGTTTTTT
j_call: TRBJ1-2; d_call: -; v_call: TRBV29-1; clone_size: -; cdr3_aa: CSVVGIGVNYGYTF; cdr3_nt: TGCAGCGTTGTGGGGATAGGGGTTAACTATGGCTACACCTTC
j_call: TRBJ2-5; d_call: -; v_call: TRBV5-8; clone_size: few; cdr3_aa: CASSFEGVETQYF; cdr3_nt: TGTGCCAGCAGCTTTGAGGGGGTGGAGACCCAGTACTTC
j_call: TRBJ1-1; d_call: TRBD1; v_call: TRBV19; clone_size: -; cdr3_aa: CASGDAGGLSTEAFF; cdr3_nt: TGTGCCAGTGGCGACGCAGGGGGCTTGAGCACTGAAGCTTTCTTT
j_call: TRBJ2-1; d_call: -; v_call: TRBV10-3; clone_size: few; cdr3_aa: CAIRSLDGAYNEQFF; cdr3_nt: TGTGCCATCAGGTCCCTAGACGGAGCCTACAATGAGCAGTTCTTC
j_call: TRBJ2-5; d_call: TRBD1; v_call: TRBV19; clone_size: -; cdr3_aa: CASSRGQGETQYF; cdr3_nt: TGTGCCAGTAGTAGGGGACAGGGAGAGACCCAGTACTTC
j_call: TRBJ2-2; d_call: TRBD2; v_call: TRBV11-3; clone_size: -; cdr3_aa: CASSLLAGVDTGELFF; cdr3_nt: TGTGCCAGCAGCTTACTAGCGGGGGTTGACACCGGGGAGCTGTTTTTT
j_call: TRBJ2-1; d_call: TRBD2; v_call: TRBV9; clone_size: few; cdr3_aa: CASSVDGGASDEQFF; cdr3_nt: TGTGCCAGCAGCGTAGACGGGGGGGCGAGTGATGAGCAGTTCTTC
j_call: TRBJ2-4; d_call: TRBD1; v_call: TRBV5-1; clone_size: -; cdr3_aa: CASSLTQGWNIQYF; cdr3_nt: TGCGCCAGCAGCTTGACACAGGGGTGGAACATTCAGTACTTC
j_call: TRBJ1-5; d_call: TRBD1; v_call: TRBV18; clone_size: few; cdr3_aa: CASSPRGQGAPQHF; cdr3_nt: TGTGCCAGCTCACCGAGGGGACAGGGGGCGCCCCAGCATTTT
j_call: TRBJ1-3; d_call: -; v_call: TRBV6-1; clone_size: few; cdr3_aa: CASSAGPLSSGNTIYF; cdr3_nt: TGTGCCAGCAGTGCAGGGCCCCTGAGCTCTGGAAACACCATATATTTT
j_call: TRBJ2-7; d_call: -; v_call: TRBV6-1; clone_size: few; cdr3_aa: CASTNLGVGYEQYF; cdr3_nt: TGTGCCAGCACCAACCTAGGGGTAGGCTACGAGCAGTACTTC
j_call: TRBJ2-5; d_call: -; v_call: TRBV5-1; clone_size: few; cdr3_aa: CASSLSGWETQYF; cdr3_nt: TGCGCCAGCAGCTTATCAGGGTGGGAGACCCAGTACTTC
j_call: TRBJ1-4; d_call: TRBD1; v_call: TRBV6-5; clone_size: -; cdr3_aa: CASTTGGEKLFF; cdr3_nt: TGTGCCAGTACGACAGGGGGTGAAAAACTGTTTTTT
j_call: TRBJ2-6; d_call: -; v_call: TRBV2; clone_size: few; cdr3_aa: CASSSYDGANVLTF; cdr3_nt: TGTGCCAGCAGTTCCTATGATGGGGCCAACGTCCTGACTTTC
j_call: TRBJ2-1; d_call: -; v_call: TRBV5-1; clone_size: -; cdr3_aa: CASSLASSGRMVRGNEQFF; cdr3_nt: TGCGCCAGCAGCTTGGCGAGTTCGGGCAGGATGGTACGGGGAAATGAGCAGTTCTTC
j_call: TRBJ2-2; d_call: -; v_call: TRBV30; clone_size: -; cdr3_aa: CAWIRQTNTGELFF; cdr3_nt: TGTGCCTGGATAAGACAGACGAACACCGGGGAGCTGTTTTTT
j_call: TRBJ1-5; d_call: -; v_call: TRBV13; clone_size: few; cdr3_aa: CASSLRGYSNQPQHF; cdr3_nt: TGTGCCAGCAGCCTACGAGGGTATAGCAATCAGCCCCAGCATTTT
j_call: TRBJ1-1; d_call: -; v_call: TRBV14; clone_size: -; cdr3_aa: CASSQGQADNAFF; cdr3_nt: TGTGCCAGCAGCCAAGGTCAAGCGGATAACGCTTTCTTT
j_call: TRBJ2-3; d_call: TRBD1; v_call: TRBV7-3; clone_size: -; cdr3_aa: CASSPTGGRTDTQYF; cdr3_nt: TGTGCCAGCAGCCCGACAGGGGGCAGGACAGATACGCAGTATTTT
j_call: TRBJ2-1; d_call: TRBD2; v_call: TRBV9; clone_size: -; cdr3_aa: CASSASGSPYNEQFF; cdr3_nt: TGTGCCAGCAGCGCTAGCGGGAGCCCCTACAATGAGCAGTTCTTC
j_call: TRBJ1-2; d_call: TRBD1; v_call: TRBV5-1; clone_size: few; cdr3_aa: CASSLGGQAVYGYTF; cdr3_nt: TGCGCCAGCAGCTTGGGGGGACAGGCGGTCTATGGCTACACCTTC
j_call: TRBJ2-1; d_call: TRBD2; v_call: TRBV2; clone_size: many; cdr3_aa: CASREASGRGEQFF; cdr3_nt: TGTGCCAGCAGGGAGGCTAGCGGGAGAGGTGAGCAGTTCTTC
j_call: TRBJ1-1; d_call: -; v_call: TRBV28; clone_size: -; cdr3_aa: CASSPGITEAFF; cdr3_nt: TGTGCCAGCAGCCCGGGGATCACTGAAGCTTTCTTT
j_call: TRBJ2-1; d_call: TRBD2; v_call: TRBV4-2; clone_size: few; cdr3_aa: CASSQDELVASGSSYNEQFF; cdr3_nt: TGTGCCAGCAGCCAAGATGAGTTGGTGGCTAGCGGGAGCTCCTACAATGAGCAGTTCTTC
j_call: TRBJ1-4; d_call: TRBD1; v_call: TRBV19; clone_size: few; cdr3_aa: CASSTAGTGTEKLFF; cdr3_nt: TGTGCCAGTAGTACGGCCGGGACAGGGACTGAAAAACTGTTTTTT
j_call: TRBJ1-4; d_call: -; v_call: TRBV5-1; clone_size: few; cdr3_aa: CASSLEVGVGEKLFF; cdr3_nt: TGCGCCAGCAGCTTAGAAGTCGGGGTTGGAGAAAAACTGTTTTTT
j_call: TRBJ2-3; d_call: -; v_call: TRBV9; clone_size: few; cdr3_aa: CASSTYQQGADTQYF; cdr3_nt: TGTGCCAGCAGCACCTACCAACAGGGCGCAGATACGCAGTATTTT
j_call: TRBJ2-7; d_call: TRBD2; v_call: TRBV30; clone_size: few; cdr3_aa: CTEGGRVYEQYF; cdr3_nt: TGTACTGAGGGCGGGAGGGTTTACGAGCAGTACTTC
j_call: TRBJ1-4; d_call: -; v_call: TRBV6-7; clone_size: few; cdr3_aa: CASFPPVEKLFF; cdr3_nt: TGTGCCAGCTTCCCCCCCGTTGAAAAACTGTTTTTT
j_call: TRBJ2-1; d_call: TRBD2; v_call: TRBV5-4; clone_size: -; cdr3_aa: CASSLALAGGGYNKQFF; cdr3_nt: TGTGCCAGCAGCTTGGCACTAGCGGGGGGTGGATACAATAAGCAGTTCTTC
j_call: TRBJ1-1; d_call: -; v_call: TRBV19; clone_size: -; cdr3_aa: CASSPSRGDTEAFF; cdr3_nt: TGTGCCAGTAGCCCTTCCCGGGGAGACACTGAAGCTTTCTTT
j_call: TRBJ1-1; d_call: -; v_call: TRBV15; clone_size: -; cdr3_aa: CATSRERHGNTEAFF; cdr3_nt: TGTGCCACCAGCAGAGAGCGACACGGGAACACTGAAGCTTTCTTT
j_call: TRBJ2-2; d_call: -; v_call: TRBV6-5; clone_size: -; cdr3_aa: CASSYQEGTGELFF; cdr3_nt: TGTGCCAGCAGTTACCAGGAGGGAACCGGGGAGCTGTTTTTT
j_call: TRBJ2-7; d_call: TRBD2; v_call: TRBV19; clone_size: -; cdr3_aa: CASSITSGSYEQYF; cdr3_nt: TGTGCCAGTAGTATAACTAGCGGGTCCTACGAGCAGTACTTC
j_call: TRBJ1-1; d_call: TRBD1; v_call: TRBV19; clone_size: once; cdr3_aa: CASSTQGASTEAFF; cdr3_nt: TGTGCCAGTAGTACACAGGGGGCAAGCACTGAAGCTTTCTTT
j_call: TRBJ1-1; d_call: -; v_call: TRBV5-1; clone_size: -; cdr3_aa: CASSPGQNTEAFF; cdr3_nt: TGCGCCAGCAGCCCTGGACAGAACACTGAAGCTTTCTTT
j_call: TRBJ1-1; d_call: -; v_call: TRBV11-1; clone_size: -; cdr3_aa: CASSWVGAWGTEAFF; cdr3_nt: TGTGCCAGCAGCTGGGTGGGGGCTTGGGGCACTGAAGCTTTCTTT
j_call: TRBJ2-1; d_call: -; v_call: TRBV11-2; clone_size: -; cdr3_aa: CASSSLVRREQFF; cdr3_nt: TGTGCCAGCAGCTCATTGGTCCGGCGGGAGCAGTTCTTC
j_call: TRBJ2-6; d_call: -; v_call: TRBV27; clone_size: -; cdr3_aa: CASSLQGDVSGANVLTF; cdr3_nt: TGTGCCAGCAGTTTACAGGGCGATGTCTCTGGGGCCAACGTCCTGACTTTC
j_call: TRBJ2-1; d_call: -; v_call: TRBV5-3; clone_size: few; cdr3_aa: CARSHYRTGRRLNEQFF; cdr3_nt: TGTGCCAGAAGCCACTACCGAACAGGGCGGAGGTTGAATGAGCAGTTCTTC
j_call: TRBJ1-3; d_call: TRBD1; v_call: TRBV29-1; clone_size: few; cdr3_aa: CSVVTGTSGNTIYF; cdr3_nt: TGCAGCGTTGTGACAGGGACCTCTGGAAACACCATATATTTT
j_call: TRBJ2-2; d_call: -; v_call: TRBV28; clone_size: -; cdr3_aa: CASSSRVGELFF; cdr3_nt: TGTGCCAGCAGTTCTCGAGTTGGGGAGCTGTTTTTT
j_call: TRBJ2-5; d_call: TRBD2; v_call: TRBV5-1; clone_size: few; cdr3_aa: CASSFTSGQETQYF; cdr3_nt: TGCGCCAGCAGCTTTACTAGCGGACAAGAGACCCAGTACTTC